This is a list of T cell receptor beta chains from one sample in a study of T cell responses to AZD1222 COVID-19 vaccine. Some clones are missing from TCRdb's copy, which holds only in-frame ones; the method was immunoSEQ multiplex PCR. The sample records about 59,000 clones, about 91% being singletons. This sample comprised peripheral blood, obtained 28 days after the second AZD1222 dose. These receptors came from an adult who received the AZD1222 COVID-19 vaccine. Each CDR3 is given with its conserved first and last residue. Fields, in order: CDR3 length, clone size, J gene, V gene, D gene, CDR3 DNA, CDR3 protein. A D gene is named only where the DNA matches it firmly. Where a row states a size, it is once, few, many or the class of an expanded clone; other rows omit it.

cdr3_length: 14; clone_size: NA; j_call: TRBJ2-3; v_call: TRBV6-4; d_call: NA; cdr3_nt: TGTGCCAGCAAGGCGGGGGCTAGCACAGATACGCAGTATTTT; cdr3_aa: CASKAGASTDTQYF
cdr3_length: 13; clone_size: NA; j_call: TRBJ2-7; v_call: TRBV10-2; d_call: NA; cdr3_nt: TGCGCCAGCAGTGGGGTGATGGCAGGGGAGCAGTACTTC; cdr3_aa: CASSGVMAGEQYF
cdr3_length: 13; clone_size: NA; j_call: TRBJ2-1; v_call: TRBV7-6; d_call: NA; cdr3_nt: TGTGCCAGCAGCTTAGCTCGAGGTTATGAGCAGTTCTTC; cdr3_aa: CASSLARGYEQFF
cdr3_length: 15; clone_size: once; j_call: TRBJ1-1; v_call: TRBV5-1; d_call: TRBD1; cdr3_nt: TGCGCCAGCAGCTGGAGGACAGGGAGAATCACTGAAGCTTTCTTT; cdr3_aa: CASSWRTGRITEAFF
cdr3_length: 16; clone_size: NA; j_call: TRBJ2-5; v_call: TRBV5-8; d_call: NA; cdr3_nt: TGTGCCAGCAGCTTGTGGGCAGGGGGGTACCAAGAGACCCAGTACTTC; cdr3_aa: CASSLWAGGYQETQYF
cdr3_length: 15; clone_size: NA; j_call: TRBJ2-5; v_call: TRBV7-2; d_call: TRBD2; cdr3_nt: TGTGCCAGCAGCTTACGACTAGCGGGGGGGGAGACCCAGTACTTC; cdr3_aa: CASSLRLAGGETQYF
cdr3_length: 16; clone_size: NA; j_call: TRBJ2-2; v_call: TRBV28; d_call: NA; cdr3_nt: TGTGCCAGCAGTTTCATCCTACCGAGGGACACCGGGGAGCTGTTTTTT; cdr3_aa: CASSFILPRDTGELFF
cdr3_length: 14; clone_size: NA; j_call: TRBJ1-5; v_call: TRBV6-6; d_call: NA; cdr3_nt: TGTGCCAGCAGTTACCGACAGGAGAATCAGCCCCAGCATTTT; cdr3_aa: CASSYRQENQPQHF
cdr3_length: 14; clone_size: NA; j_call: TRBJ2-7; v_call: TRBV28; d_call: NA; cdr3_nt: TGTGCCACCCAGGGGTGGAGGGCCTCCTACGAGCAGTACTTC; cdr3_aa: CATQGWRASYEQYF
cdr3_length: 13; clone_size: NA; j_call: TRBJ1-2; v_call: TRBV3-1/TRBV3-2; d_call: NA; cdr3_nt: TGTGCCAGCAGCCAGACAGTTAACTATGGCTACACCTTC; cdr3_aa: CASSQTVNYGYTF
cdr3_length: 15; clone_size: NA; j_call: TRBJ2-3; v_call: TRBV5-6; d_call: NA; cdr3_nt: TGTGCCAGCAGCTACATAGCGGTTAGCACAGATACGCAGTATTTT; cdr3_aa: CASSYIAVSTDTQYF
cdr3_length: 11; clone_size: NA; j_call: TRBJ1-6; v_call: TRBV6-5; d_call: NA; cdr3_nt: TGTGCCAGCAGTAATAATTCACCCCTCCACTTT; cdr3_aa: CASSNNSPLHF
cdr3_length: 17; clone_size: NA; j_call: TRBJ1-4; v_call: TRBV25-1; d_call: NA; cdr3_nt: TGTGCCAGCAATCAGATCCGGGGACCTGCAACTAATGAAAAACTGTTTTTT; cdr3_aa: CASNQIRGPATNEKLFF
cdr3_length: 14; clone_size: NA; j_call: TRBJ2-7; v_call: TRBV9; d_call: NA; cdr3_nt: TGTGCCAGCAGCGTAGGTGTCTCCTCCTACGAGCAGTACTTC; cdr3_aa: CASSVGVSSYEQYF
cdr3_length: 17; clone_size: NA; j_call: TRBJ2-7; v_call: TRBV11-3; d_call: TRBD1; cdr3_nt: TGTGCCAGCAGCCACCCGACAGGGATAGTAGGTTCAGACGAGCAGTACTTC; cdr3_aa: CASSHPTGIVGSDEQYF
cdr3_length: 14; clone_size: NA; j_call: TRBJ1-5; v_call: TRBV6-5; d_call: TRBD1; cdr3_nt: TGTGCCAGCAGAACCCAGGGGGCAGATCAGCCCCAGCATTTT; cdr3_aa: CASRTQGADQPQHF
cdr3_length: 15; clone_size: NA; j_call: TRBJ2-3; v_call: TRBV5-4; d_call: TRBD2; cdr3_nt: TGTGCCAGCGGCGACAGCGGGGGGGCGGGAGATACGCAGTATTTT; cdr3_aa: CASGDSGGAGDTQYF
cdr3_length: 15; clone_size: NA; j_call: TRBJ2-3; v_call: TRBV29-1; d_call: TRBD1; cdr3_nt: TGCAGCGAACGCCGGGACAGGAGGCTCACAGATACGCAGTATTTT; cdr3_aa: CSERRDRRLTDTQYF
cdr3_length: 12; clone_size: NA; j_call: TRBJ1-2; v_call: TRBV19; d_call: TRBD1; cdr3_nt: TGTGCCAGTAGTCCGACAGGGCGCGGCTACACCTTC; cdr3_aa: CASSPTGRGYTF
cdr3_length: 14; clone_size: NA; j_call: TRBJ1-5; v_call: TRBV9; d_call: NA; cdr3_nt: TGTGCCAGCAACCTTTTGGGGGTCGGTCAGCCCCAGCATTTT; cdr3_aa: CASNLLGVGQPQHF
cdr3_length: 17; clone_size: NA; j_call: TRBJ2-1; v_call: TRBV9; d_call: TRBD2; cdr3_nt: TGTGCCAGCAGCGCAGGGACTAGCGGGGAGTACTACAATGAGCAGTTCTTC; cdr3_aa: CASSAGTSGEYYNEQFF
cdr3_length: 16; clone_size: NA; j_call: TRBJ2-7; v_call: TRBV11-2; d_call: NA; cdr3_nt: TGTGCCAGCACCGCGAGGCCGGCCCAAACAGGGTCCGAGCAGTACTTC; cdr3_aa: CASTARPAQTGSEQYF
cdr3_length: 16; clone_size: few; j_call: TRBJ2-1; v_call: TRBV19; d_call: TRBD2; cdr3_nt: TGTGCCAGTAGTCTACTACGGACTAGCGGGGACAGCGAGCAGTTCTTC; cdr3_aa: CASSLLRTSGDSEQFF
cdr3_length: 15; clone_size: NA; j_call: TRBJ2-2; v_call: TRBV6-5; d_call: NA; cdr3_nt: TGTGCCAGCAGTTACTCGTACAGGGTCGCCGGGGAGCTGTTTTTT; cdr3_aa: CASSYSYRVAGELFF
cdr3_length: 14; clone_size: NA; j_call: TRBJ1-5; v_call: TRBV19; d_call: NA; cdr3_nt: TGTGCCAGTAGTATCCGGCAGGGCGGACAGCCCCAGCATTTT; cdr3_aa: CASSIRQGGQPQHF
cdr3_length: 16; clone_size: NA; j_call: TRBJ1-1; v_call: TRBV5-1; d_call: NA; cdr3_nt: TGCGCCAGCAGCTTGGAAACAGGGCGCATGAACACTGAAGCTTTCTTT; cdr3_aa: CASSLETGRMNTEAFF
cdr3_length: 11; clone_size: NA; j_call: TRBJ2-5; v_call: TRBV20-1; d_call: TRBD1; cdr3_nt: TGCAGCGCACAGGGGGCGGAGACCCAGTACTTC; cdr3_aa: CSAQGAETQYF
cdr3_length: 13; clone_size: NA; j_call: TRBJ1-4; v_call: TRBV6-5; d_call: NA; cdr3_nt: TGTGCCAGCAAGGGCAGGGCTTTTGAAAAACTGTTTTTT; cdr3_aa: CASKGRAFEKLFF
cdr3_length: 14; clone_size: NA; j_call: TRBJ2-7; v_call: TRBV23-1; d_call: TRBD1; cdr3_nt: TGCGCCAGCAGAGACAGGGGGCGCATCTACGAGCAGTACTTC; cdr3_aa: CASRDRGRIYEQYF
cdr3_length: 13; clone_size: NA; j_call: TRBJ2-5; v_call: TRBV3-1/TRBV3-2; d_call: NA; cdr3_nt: TGTGCCAGCAGCCAAACGATCACAGAGACCCAGTACTTC; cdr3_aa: CASSQTITETQYF
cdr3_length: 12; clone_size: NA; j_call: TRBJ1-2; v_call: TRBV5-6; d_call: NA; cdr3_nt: TGTGCCAGCAACCGACGGGAGGCTTATTACACCTTC; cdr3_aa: CASNRREAYYTF
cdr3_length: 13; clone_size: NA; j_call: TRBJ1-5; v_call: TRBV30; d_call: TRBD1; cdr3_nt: TGTGCCTGGGCGACAGGGTCAGATCAGCCCCAGCATTTT; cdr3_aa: CAWATGSDQPQHF
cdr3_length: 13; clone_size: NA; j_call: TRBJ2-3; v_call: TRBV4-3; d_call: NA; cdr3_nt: TGCGCCAGCAGCCAAAATCGATGGGATACGCAGTATTTT; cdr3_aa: CASSQNRWDTQYF
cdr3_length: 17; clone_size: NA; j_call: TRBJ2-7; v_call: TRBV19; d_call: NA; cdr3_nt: TGTGCCAGTAGTATAGATCATGGGACGGCCTCCTCCTACGAGCAGTACTTC; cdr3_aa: CASSIDHGTASSYEQYF
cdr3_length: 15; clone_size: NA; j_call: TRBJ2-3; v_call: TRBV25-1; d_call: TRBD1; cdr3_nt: TGTGCCAGCAGTGGACAGGGTCTACGGACAGATACGCAGTATTTT; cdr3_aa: CASSGQGLRTDTQYF
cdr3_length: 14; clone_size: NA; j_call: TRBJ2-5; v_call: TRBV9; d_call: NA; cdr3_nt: TGTGCCAGCGCGAGGGCTCTTACCCAAGAGACCCAGTACTTC; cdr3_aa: CASARALTQETQYF
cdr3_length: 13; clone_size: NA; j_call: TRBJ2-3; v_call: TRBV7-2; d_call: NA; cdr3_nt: TGTGCCAGCAGCTTAGGCAGCACAGATACGCAGTATTTT; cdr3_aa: CASSLGSTDTQYF
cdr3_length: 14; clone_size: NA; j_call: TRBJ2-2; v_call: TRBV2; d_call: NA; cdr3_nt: TGTGCCATCTCGGCACGCTCCAGGACCGGGGAGCTGTTTTTT; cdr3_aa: CAISARSRTGELFF
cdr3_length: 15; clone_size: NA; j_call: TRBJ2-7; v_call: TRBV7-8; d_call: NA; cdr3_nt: TGTGCCAGCAGCTTAGTTCCGGCGCCTTCCTACGAGCAGTACTTC; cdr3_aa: CASSLVPAPSYEQYF
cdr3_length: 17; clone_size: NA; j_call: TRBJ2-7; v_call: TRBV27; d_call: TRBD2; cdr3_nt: TGTGCCAGCAGTTGGACACTCGAGCGGGAGGGCGACTACGAGCAGTACTTC; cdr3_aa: CASSWTLEREGDYEQYF
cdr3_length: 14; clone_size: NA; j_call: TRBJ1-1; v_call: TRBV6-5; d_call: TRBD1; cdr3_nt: TGTGCCAGCAGTCCCCGGACAGGGGGCACTGAAGCTTTCTTT; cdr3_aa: CASSPRTGGTEAFF
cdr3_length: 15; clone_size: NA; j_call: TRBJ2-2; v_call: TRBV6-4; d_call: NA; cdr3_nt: TGTGCCAGCAGCCGGGACTCTTGGAACACCGGGGAGCTGTTTTTT; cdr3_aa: CASSRDSWNTGELFF
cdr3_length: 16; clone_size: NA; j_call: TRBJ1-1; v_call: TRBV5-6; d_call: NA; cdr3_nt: TGTGCCAGCAGCCGGGGAAGGGCCCTCCCGAACACTGAAGCTTTCTTT; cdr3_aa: CASSRGRALPNTEAFF
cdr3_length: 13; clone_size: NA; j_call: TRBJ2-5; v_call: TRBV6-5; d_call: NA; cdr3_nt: TGTGCCAGCACACAGGGAGGGTTGGAGACCCAGTACTTC; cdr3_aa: CASTQGGLETQYF
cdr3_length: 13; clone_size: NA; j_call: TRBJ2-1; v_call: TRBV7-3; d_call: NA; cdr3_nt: TGTGCCAGCAGCCCAAGAGTAGGGGGTGAGCAGTTCTTC; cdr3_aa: CASSPRVGGEQFF
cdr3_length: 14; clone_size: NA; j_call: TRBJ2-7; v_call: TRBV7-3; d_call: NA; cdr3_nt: TGTGCCAGCAGCCCCACATCCGGGATCTACGAGCAGTACTTC; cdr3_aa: CASSPTSGIYEQYF